This T cell receptor beta chain is from a study of blood T cell repertoires in COVID-19. Study in general: PBMCs, B-cell-depleted T cells, or T cells were the source of the cDNA or gDNA that made up the material.

Seattle participants joined during active infection and were tracked over time. V was pared by 3 bases and J by 6 bases, with 5 bases of the junction left unmatched. Germline values: CDR1 LNHNV, CDR2 YYDKDF (reference sequence). This CDR3 contains 15 residues. TCRdb's table, derived via immunoSEQ multiplex PCR, lists solely in-frame clones and lacks some. In the table there are approximately 180,000 clones, 85% to 90% of which are singletons. Specimen: peripheral blood. The chain recombines TRBV15 with TRBJ2-7; 13 bases line up with TRBD2. The clonotype originates from an older person with COVID-19, enrolled during active disease. Written as DNA, the CDR3 is TGTGCCACCAGCAGTCGGACTAGCGGGAGCCCCGAGCAGTACTTC. Amino acids: CATSSRTSGSPEQYF.